Following are 32 T cell receptor beta chains from one sample sequenced in a study of the immune and genomic landscape of osteosarcoma. The protocol was immunoSEQ multiplex PCR, while the TCRdb copy is restricted to in-frame clones and leaves out a portion. The sample has some 10,000 clones, approximately 64% seen once. Osteosarcoma specimens were post-treatment primary, local recurrence and metastasis tumors from poor-prognosis patients. Sequencing was performed on osteosarcoma tumor tissue from the lung. The receptors here all came from a human donor with osteosarcoma.

The rearrangement links TRBV6-5 to TRBJ1-2, with D unresolved. Germline CDR1 is MNHEY and CDR2 is SVGAGI. V was cut by 2 bases and J by 2 bases, with 6 bases left in between. There are 13 residues in the CDR3. The CDR3 DNA follows: TGTGCCAGCAGTTACCAGAAGAACTATGGCTACACCTTC. Translating it yields CASSYQKNYGYTF.

The rearrangement uses TRBV9 and TRBJ2-1; no firm D call. The CDR3 is 13 residues long. The germline V gene encodes CDR1 SGDLS and CDR2 YYNGEE. V gave up 4 bases and J gave up 8 bases, with 13 bases separating them. The CDR3 DNA reads as TGTGCCAGCAGCTTTTCCTCCCGCGATGAGCAGTTCTTC. Translated: CASSFSSRDEQFF.

This clone was seen only once. This CDR3 fails to terminate in the conserved phenylalanine or tryptophan, so it likely reflects a read error. Because the CDR3's place on the DNA is in doubt, the DNA is left out and the CDR3 is given as listed by TCRdb. This rearrangement joins TRBV6-1 to TRBJ2-4; TRBD2 is the table's D call and was not checked against the DNA. In germline, CDR1 is MNHNS, CDR2 SASEGT. The CDR3 extends over 8 residues, inclusive of both ends. CDR3 in amino acids: CASTPSSV.

V gene TRBV7-6 combines with J gene TRBJ1-3; no firm D call. Germline CDR1 reads SGHVS; CDR2 reads FNYEAQ. This CDR3 is 16 amino acids long. The V end was cut by 4 bases, the J end by 0 bases, with 13 bases between. CDR3 region: CASSSRPGDSGNTIYF. DNA of the CDR3: TGTGCCAGCAGCTCCAGACCCGGCGACTCTGGAAACACCATATATTTT.

This clone has just a few counts. V gene TRBV2 combines with J gene TRBJ1-1; D remains ambiguous. V lost 8 bases and J lost 0, with 13 bases in between. Per germline, CDR1 SNHLY and CDR2 FYNNEI. This CDR3 comprises 14 residues. CDR3 residues: CASLRVGLNTEAFF. In nucleotides, the CDR3 is TGTGCCAGCCTAAGGGTAGGCTTGAACACTGAAGCTTTCTTT. The full variable domain, with the rest looked up from reference TRBV2 and TRBJ1-1, is EPEVTQTPSHQVTQMGQEVILRCVPISNHLYFYWYRQILGQKVEFLVSFYNNEISEKSEIFDDQFSVERPDGSNFTLKIRSTKLEDSAMYFCASLRVGLNTEAFFGQGTRLTVV.

Points on this clone: This CDR3 is also generated by other DNA sequences in the sample. V and J are TRBV9 and TRBJ2-5; the D is unclear. CDR1 and CDR2 (germline): SGDLS, YYNGEE. This CDR3 has 14 amino acids. Trimming removed 0 bases from V and 2 bases from J, with 8 bases in between. The CDR3 reads CASSVDGLQETQYF. The CDR3 bases are TGTGCCAGCAGCGTAGACGGCTTACAAGAGACCCAGTACTTC.

The chain combines TRBV30 with TRBJ2-1, with 8 bases aligning to TRBD2. The CDR3 runs 15 residues. Germline-derived CDR1 and CDR2 are GTSNPN and SVGIG (reference sequence). The V and J ends lost 5 bases and 0 bases, in that order; junction bases with no gene match: 6. The CDR3 DNA reads as TGTGCCTGGGTGGGACTAGAGAGCTCCTACAATGAGCAGTTCTTC. Protein sequence: CAWVGLESSYNEQFF.

V and J are TRBV6-5 and TRBJ2-4; TRBD2 is a possible D gene (5 bases). The CDR3 totals 15 residues. Looked up from germline, CDR1 is MNHEY and CDR2 is SVGAGI. With 2 bases removed from V and 3 bases from J, the gap between germline ends came to 11 bases. Here the CDR3 DNA reads TGTGCCAGCAGTTACCTTGAGGGCGGCAAAAACATTCAGTACTTC. Translation: CASSYLEGGKNIQYF.

The CDR3 spells CASSLTGTTEQFF. In nucleotides, the CDR3 is TGTGCCAGCAGCCTAACCGGGACGACTGAGCAGTTCTTC. The V call is TRBV7-2, the J call TRBJ2-1; tentatively, D is TRBD1 or TRBD2 (5 bases each). V gave up 5 bases and J gave up 9 bases, with 14 bases separating them. This CDR3 spans 13 amino acids. CDR1 and CDR2 from the germline V gene are SGHTA and FQGNSA.

The count of this clone is one. J is TRBJ1-1 and V is TRBV6-1; D is uncertain. This CDR3 region has 10 residues. The germline V and J ends were trimmed by 6 bases and 1 base, with 0 bases remaining between them. From germline, CDR1 is MNHNS and CDR2 SASEGT. The CDR3 loop reads CASRNTEAFF. For the CDR3, the DNA is TGTGCCAGCAGGAACACTGAAGCTTTCTTT.

The chain uses TRBV9 and TRBJ2-2; no clear D gene. This CDR3 contains 14 residues. From germline, CDR1 is SGDLS and CDR2 YYNGEE. V dropped 0 bases and J dropped 0 bases, with 3 bases sitting between them. The CDR3 loop reads CASSVVANTGELFF. The CDR3, as DNA: TGTGCCAGCAGCGTAGTGGCGAACACCGGGGAGCTGTTTTTT. Full variable domain (outside the CDR3, taken from reference TRBV9 and TRBJ2-2): DSGVTQTPKHLITATGQRVTLRCSPRSGDLSVYWYQQSLDQGLQFLIQYYNGEERAKGNILERFSAQQFPDLHSELNLSSLELGDSALYFCASSVVANTGELFFGEGSRLTVL.

This clone has only a few counts. The CDR3 reads CASSPQGGYGYTF. The CDR3 coding sequence is TGTGCCAGTAGCCCACAGGGAGGCTATGGCTACACCTTC. The chain couples TRBV19 to TRBJ1-2; D perhaps matches TRBD1 (6 bases). There are 13 residues in the CDR3. In germline, CDR1 is LNHDA, CDR2 SQIVND (reference sequence). V was cut by 6 bases and J by 4 bases, with 12 bases left in between.

The CDR3 DNA is TGTGCCAGCTCACCCGGAAATCAGCCCCAGCATTTT. Translation: CASSPGNQPQHF. V usage is TRBV18 and J usage is TRBJ1-5; D remains ambiguous. Trimming removed 3 bases from V and 4 bases from J, with 4 bases in between. CDR1 is KGHSH and CDR2 is LQKENI in the germline V gene. The CDR3 is 12 amino acids.

This clone came up a few times. The chain is built from TRBV14 and TRBJ1-3; the match to TRBD1 covers 7 bases. Trimming cost V 3 bases and J 0 bases; bases outside gene matches: 20. CDR1 and CDR2 from the germline V gene are SGHDN and FVKESK. The CDR3 runs 21 residues. CDR3 in DNA: TGTGCCAGCAGCCACGCGCCGGGACAGAGGAGAGAGTCTTACTCTGGAAACACCATATATTTT. This encodes CASSHAPGQRRESYSGNTIYF.

The genes are TRBV7-9 and TRBJ2-6; D is unresolved. The V gene lost 2 bases and the J gene lost 0 bases, with 2 bases spanning the gap. CDR1 and CDR2 from the germline V gene are SEHNR and FQNEAQ (reference sequence). The CDR3 runs 14 residues. CDR3: CASSLSSGANVLTF. The DNA for the CDR3 is TGTGCCAGCAGCTTAAGCTCTGGGGCCAACGTCCTGACTTTC.

This chain connects TRBV19 to TRBJ1-5, with no clear D. The CDR3 has 15 amino acids. Germline V gene data show CDR1 as LNHDA and CDR2 as SQIVND (reference sequence). Trimming took 1 base from V and 4 from J, leaving 11 bases between them. The CDR3 DNA sequence: TGTGCCAGTAGTATAGTTGGAACAGCTAATCAGCCCCAGCATTTT. Encoded protein: CASSIVGTANQPQHF.

This clone is judged medium-sized. The chain joins TRBV5-1 to TRBJ2-3; D perhaps matches TRBD1 (6 bases). V was clipped by 0 bases and J by 3 bases, with 11 bases between them. The CDR3 has 15 amino acids. The germline CDR1 and CDR2 sequences are SGHRS and YFSETQ. CDR3 amino acids: CASSLDGRGTDTQYF. Here the CDR3 DNA reads TGCGCCAGCAGCTTGGACGGCAGGGGTACAGATACGCAGTATTTT.

CDR3 residues: CASSLTGGWEKLFF. CDR3 nucleotides: TGTGCCAGCAGTCTGACAGGGGGTTGGGAAAAACTGTTTTTT. The rearrangement links TRBV6-6 to TRBJ1-4; TRBD1 matches 9 bases. With 5 bases clipped from V and 8 bases from J, the junction kept 6 bases outside the gene matches. Germline assignment: CDR1 MNHNY and CDR2 SVGAGI (reference sequence). The CDR3 has 14 residues.

This chain connects TRBV28 to TRBJ1-2; no reliable D call. Trimming took off 7 bases at V and 2 bases at J, with 11 bases between the two ends. Per germline, CDR1 MDHEN and CDR2 SYDVKM. The CDR3 has 13 residues. CDR3 residues: CASTPPGNYGYTF. DNA for the CDR3: TGTGCCAGCACCCCGCCGGGGAACTATGGCTACACCTTC.

The V gene is TRBV28, the J gene TRBJ1-5; 7 bases map to TRBD1. V was pared by 4 bases and J by 1 base, with 7 bases of the junction left unmatched. Germline loops: CDR1 MDHEN, CDR2 SYDVKM. The CDR3 extends over 16 amino acids. The CDR3 sequence: CASSSMGQTSNQPQHF. The CDR3 DNA reads as TGTGCCAGCAGTTCCATGGGACAGACAAGCAATCAGCCCCAGCATTTT.

This clone appeared a few times. The chain couples TRBV7-9 to TRBJ2-7; 8 positions match TRBD1. CDR1 SEHNR and CDR2 FQNEAQ come from the germline V gene (reference sequence). The CDR3 has 13 amino acids. V shed 5 bases, J shed 4 bases, and the junction held 4 bases outside the gene matches. The CDR3 DNA reads as TGTGCCAGCAGCGCGACAGGGGCGTACGAGCAGTACTTC. The encoded protein is CASSATGAYEQYF.

This chain uses TRBV30 with TRBJ1-5, with D uncertain. Germline V gene lookup returns CDR1 GTSNPN and CDR2 SVGIG (reference sequence). This CDR3 contains 13 residues. Trimming shortened V by 0 bases and J by 4 bases, and 7 bases separated the two germline ends. Here the CDR3 reads CAWSVLGNQPQHF. The DNA of the CDR3 is TGTGCCTGGAGTGTACTGGGGAATCAGCCCCAGCATTTT.

The chain carries TRBV14 and TRBJ2-7; TRBD1 matches at 7 bases. This CDR3 comprises 15 residues. V dropped 1 base and J dropped 4; count of bases not matched to a gene: 7. Germline CDR1 and CDR2: SGHDN and FVKESK. The CDR3 protein is CASSQVPGGWYEQYF. The CDR3, as DNA: TGTGCCAGCAGCCAAGTTCCAGGGGGTTGGTACGAGCAGTACTTC. Based on the CDR3 plus reference TRBV14 and TRBJ2-7, the full variable domain is EAGVTQFPSHSVIEKGQTVTLRCDPISGHDNLYWYRRVMGKEIKFLLHFVKESKQDESGMPNNRFLAERTGGTYSTLKVQPAELEDSGVYFCASSQVPGGWYEQYFGPGTRLTVT.

CDR3 coding DNA: TGTGCCAGCCGCCCTGCGGGCGGTGGGGCCAACGTCCTGACTTTC. This gives the protein CASRPAGGGANVLTF. The chain joins TRBV28 to TRBJ2-6, with D possibly TRBD2 on 5 matching bases. Trimming removed 8 bases at V and 3 bases at J, with 14 bases between. This CDR3 has 15 amino acids. The germline CDR1 and CDR2 sequences are MDHEN and SYDVKM.

J is TRBJ1-1 and V is TRBV6-1; D not certain. V was trimmed by 5 bases and J by 1 base, leaving 8 bases between them. Looked up from germline, CDR1 is MNHNS and CDR2 is SASEGT. The CDR3 runs 13 residues. This CDR3 is CASSKDGNTEAFF. DNA for the CDR3: TGTGCCAGCAGTAAGGACGGGAACACTGAAGCTTTCTTT.

The rearrangement joins TRBV9 to TRBJ2-4; perhaps TRBD2 as D (6 bases). The CDR3 has 17 amino acids. Deletions cut 3 bases from V and 0 bases from J, with 16 bases between. Germline assignment: CDR1 SGDLS and CDR2 YYNGEE. The chain's CDR3 is CASSAAGGRGAKNIQYF. In nucleotides, the CDR3 is TGTGCCAGCAGCGCCGCCGGGGGTAGGGGAGCCAAAAACATTCAGTACTTC.

Within the sample, this clone is medium-sized. The rearrangement uses TRBV10-3 and TRBJ2-7, with a tentative D call TRBD1 (6 bases). This CDR3 spans 13 amino acids. V dropped 8 bases and J dropped 6 bases, with 17 bases sitting between them. Germline-derived CDR1 and CDR2 are ENHRY and SYGVKD. DNA for the CDR3: TGTGCCATCGGGGAATTACAGGGCGGCGAGCAGTACTTC. Translation: CAIGELQGGEQYF.

The chain has TRBV10-3 and TRBJ2-7; possibly TRBD1 for D (6 bases). The V end lost 3 bases, the J end lost 1 base, and 10 bases lay between the germline ends. Per germline, CDR1 ENHRY and CDR2 SYGVKD. The CDR3 sequence is 14 residues long. CDR3 protein: CAISEQGGSYEQYF. Written as DNA, the CDR3 is TGTGCCATCAGTGAACAGGGCGGATCCTACGAGCAGTACTTC.

This CDR3 is CASSPQQGYEQYF. The CDR3 coding sequence is TGTGCCAGCAGTCCTCAACAGGGCTACGAGCAGTACTTC. The chain links TRBV28 to TRBJ2-7; D may be TRBD1 (6 bases). V shed 5 bases and J shed 3 bases, with 11 bases lying between them. Germline CDR1 MDHEN, CDR2 SYDVKM. The CDR3 sequence is 13 residues long.

The chain links TRBV7-9 to TRBJ2-1; D not certain. The germline V gene has CDR1 SEHNR and CDR2 FQNEAQ (reference sequence). V was trimmed by 5 bases and J by 0 bases, leaving 14 bases between them. The CDR3 length is 16 residues. CDR3 protein: CASSRRSSSSYNEQFF. As DNA, the CDR3 is TGTGCCAGCAGCCGTAGGTCATCTAGCTCCTACAATGAGCAGTTCTTC.

The chain couples TRBV7-9 to TRBJ1-1; no clear D gene. V lost 1 base to trimming and J lost 8 bases, with 8 bases between them. Germline loops: CDR1 SEHNR, CDR2 FQNEAQ (reference sequence). CDR3 size: 12 residues. The CDR3 here is CASSLVEYEAFF. CDR3 DNA sequence: TGTGCCAGCAGCTTAGTTGAGTACGAAGCTTTCTTT.

The rearrangement uses TRBV13 and TRBJ1-4, with TRBD1 matching 7 bases. This CDR3 comprises 16 residues. V lost 1 base, J lost 5 bases, and 7 bases stayed unmatched. CDR1 is PRHDT, CDR2 FYEKMQ, per germline (reference sequence). CDR3 sequence: CASSLDRGQANEKLFF. The CDR3 nucleotides are TGTGCCAGCAGCTTAGACAGGGGACAAGCAAATGAAAAACTGTTTTTT.